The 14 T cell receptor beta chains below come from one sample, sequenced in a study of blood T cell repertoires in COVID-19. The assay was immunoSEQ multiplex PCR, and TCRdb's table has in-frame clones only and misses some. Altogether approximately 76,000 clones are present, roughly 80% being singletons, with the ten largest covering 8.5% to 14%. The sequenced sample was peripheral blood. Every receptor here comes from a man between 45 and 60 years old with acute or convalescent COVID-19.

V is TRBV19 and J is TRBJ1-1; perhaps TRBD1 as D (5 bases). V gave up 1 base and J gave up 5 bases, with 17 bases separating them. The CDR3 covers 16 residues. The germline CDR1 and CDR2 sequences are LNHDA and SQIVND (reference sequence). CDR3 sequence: CASSIALGGRGTEAFF. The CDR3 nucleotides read TGTGCCAGTAGTATAGCCCTCGGGGGGAGGGGAACTGAAGCTTTCTTT.

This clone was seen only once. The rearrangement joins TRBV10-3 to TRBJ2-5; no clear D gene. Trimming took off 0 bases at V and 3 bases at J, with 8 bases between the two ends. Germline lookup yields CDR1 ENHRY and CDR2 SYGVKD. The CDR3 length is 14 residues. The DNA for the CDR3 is TGTGCCATCAGTGAGTCGGGCAGAGAAGAGACCCAGTACTTC. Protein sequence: CAISESGREETQYF.

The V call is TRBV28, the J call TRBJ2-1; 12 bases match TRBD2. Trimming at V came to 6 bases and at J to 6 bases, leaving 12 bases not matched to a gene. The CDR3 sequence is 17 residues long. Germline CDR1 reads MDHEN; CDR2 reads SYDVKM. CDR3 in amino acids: CASSRQILAGGFNEQFF. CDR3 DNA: TGTGCCAGCAGCCGACAAATACTAGCGGGAGGCTTCAATGAGCAGTTCTTC.

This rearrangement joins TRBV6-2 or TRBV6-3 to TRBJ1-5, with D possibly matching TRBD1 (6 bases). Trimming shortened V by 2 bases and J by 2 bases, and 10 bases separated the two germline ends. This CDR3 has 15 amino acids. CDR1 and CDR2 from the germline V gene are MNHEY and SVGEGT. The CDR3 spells CASSYRDNGNQPQHF. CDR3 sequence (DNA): TGTGCCAGCAGTTACCGGGACAACGGCAATCAGCCCCAGCATTTT.

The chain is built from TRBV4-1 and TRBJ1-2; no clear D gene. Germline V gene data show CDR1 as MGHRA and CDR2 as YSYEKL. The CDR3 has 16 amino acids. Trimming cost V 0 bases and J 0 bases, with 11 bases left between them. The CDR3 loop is CASSQEWAPTNYGYTF. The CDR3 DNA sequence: TGCGCCAGCAGCCAAGAGTGGGCACCTACTAACTATGGCTACACCTTC.

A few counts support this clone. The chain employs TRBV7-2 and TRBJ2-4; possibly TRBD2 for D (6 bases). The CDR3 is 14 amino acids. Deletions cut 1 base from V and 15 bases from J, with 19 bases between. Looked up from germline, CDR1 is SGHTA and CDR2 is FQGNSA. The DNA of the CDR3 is TGTGCCAGCAGCTTAGGACTCGAGGGACTTTCGTCGTACTTC. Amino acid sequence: CASSLGLEGLSSYF. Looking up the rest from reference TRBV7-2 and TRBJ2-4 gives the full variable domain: GAGVSQSPSNKVTEKGKDVELRCDPISGHTALYWYRQSLGQGLEFLIYFQGNSAPDKSGLPSDRFSAERTGGSVSTLTIQRTQQEDSAVYLCASSLGLEGLSSYFGAGTRLSVL.

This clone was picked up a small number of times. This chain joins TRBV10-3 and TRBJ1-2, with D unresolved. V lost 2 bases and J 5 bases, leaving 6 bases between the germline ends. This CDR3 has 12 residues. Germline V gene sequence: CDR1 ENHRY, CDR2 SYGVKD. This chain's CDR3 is CAISENSYGYTF. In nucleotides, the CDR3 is TGTGCCATCAGTGAGAACTCTTATGGCTACACCTTC.

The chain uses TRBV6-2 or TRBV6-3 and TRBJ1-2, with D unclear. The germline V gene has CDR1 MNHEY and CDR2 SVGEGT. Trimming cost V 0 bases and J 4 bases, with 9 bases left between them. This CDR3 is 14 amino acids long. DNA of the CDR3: TGTGCCAGCAGTTACTCTGTTCTCCCCTATGGCTACACCTTC. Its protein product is CASSYSVLPYGYTF.

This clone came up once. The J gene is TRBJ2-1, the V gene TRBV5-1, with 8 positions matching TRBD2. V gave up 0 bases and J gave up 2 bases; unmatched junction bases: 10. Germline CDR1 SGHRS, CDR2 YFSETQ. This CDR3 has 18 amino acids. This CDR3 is CASSLASYNSGTYNEQFF. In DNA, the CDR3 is TGCGCCAGCAGCTTGGCCTCTTATAATAGCGGGACCTACAATGAGCAGTTCTTC.

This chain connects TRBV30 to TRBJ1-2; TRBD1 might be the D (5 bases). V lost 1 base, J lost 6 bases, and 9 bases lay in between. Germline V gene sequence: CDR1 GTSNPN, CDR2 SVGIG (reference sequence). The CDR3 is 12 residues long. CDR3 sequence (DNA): TGTGCCTGGAGTGCACAGGCCAATGGCTACACCTTC. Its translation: CAWSAQANGYTF.

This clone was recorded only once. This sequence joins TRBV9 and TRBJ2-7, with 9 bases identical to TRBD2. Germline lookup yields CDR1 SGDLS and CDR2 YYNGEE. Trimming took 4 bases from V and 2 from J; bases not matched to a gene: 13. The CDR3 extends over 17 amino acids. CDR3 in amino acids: CASSPTLSSGVPYEQYF. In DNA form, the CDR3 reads TGTGCCAGCAGCCCCACTTTATCTAGCGGGGTCCCCTACGAGCAGTACTTC.

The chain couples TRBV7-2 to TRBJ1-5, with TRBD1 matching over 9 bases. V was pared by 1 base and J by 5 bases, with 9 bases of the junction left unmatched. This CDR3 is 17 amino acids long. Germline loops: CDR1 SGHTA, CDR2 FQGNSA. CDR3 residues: CASSLVGTGIPHQPQHF. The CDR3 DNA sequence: TGTGCCAGCAGCTTAGTAGGGACAGGGATTCCCCATCAGCCCCAGCATTTT.

This chain's CDR3 is CASSMVQAITHEQYF. As DNA, the CDR3 is TGTGCCAGTAGTATGGTCCAGGCAATCACCCACGAGCAGTACTTC. This sequence joins TRBV19 and TRBJ2-7; no definite D call. This CDR3 contains 15 residues. The V and J ends lost 3 bases and 5 bases respectively, with 17 bases between them. The germline V gene has CDR1 LNHDA and CDR2 SQIVND (reference sequence). Together with reference TRBV19 and TRBJ2-7, the CDR3 gives the full variable domain: DGGITQSPKYLFRKEGQNVTLSCEQNLNHDAMYWYRQDPGQGLRLIYYSQIVNDFQKGDIAEGYSVSREKKESFPLTVTSAQKNPTAFYLCASSMVQAITHEQYFGPGTRLTVT.

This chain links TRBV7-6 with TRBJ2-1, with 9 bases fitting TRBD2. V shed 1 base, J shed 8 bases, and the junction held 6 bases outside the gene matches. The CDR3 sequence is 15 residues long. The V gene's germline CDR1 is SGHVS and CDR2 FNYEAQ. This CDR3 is CASSLEAGGPDEQFF. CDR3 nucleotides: TGTGCCAGCAGCTTAGAGGCGGGGGGGCCGGATGAGCAGTTCTTC.